The rows below give T cell receptor beta chains drawn from one sample of a study of OX40 agonist ivuxolimab in advanced cancers. The assay was immunoSEQ multiplex PCR, and TCRdb's table has in-frame clones only and misses some. Here the sample spans tens of thousands of clones, around nine tenths being singletons. Here the sequenced sample was CD4+ or CD8+ T cells sorted from blood, taken in a trial of the OX40 agonist ivuxolimab. The source is an adult with an advanced solid tumor such as melanoma, head and neck, liver or kidney cancer. Each CDR3 is given with its conserved first and last residue. The D gene is left open where the match is weak. Clone size is not always given. Where it is, it says once, few, many or a class for expanded clones.

J,size,length,V,D,CDR3,DNA
TRBJ2-7,-,15,TRBV28,TRBD1,CASSTPGTGAYEQYF,TGTGCCAGCAGCACCCCCGGGACAGGGGCCTACGAGCAGTACTTC
TRBJ1-1,-,14,TRBV25-1,-,CASSEQGGDTEAFF,TGTGCCAGCAGTGAACAGGGAGGGGACACTGAAGCTTTCTTT
TRBJ1-6,-,15,TRBV19,TRBD1,CASSLGQGSNSPLHF,TGTGCCAGTAGTCTTGGACAGGGCAGTAATTCACCCCTCCACTTT
TRBJ2-2,-,13,TRBV11-2,-,CASSRGSTGELFF,TGTGCCAGCAGCAGGGGTTCCACCGGGGAGCTGTTTTTT
TRBJ2-1,once,16,TRBV5-1,TRBD2,CASSSLAGVSYNEQFF,TGCGCCAGCAGCTCCCTAGCGGGGGTCTCCTACAATGAGCAGTTCTTC
TRBJ2-7,once,15,TRBV5-4,TRBD2,CASSLGGSRSYEQYF,TGTGCCAGCAGCTTGGGCGGGAGTCGGTCCTACGAGCAGTACTTC
TRBJ1-3,-,15,TRBV6-6,-,CASSTRGRDWDTIYF,TGTGCCAGCAGTACCCGAGGGAGGGATTGGGACACCATATATTTT
TRBJ1-2,-,14,TRBV6-5,TRBD1,CASSYGDRYYGYTF,TGTGCCAGCAGTTACGGGGACAGGTACTATGGCTACACCTTC
TRBJ2-3,-,14,TRBV30,-,CAWSQGLLADTQYF,TGTGCCTGGAGTCAGGGCCTCTTAGCAGATACGCAGTATTTT
TRBJ2-3,once,15,TRBV7-9,-,CASSLHHDLEYTQYF,TGTGCCAGCAGCCTACACCACGACCTAGAGTATACGCAGTATTTT
TRBJ2-3,-,16,TRBV5-8,TRBD2,CASRIPGLAFPDTQYF,TGTGCCAGCAGGATACCGGGACTAGCCTTCCCCGATACGCAGTATTTT
TRBJ1-2,once,14,TRBV28,-,CASSPETAGYGYTF,TGTGCCAGCAGCCCAGAGACGGCGGGCTATGGCTACACCTTC
TRBJ2-7,-,13,TRBV5-1,TRBD1,CASSGTGENEQYF,TGCGCCAGCAGTGGGACAGGGGAAAACGAGCAGTACTTC
TRBJ1-6,-,14,TRBV7-8,-,CASSLLGSLSPLHF,TGTGCCAGCAGCTTACTTGGAAGCCTTTCACCCCTCCACTTT
TRBJ1-5,-,13,TRBV6-6,-,CASSPPPGYIWHF,TGTGCCAGCAGTCCCCCCCCAGGGTACATATGGCATTTT
TRBJ1-6,few,11,TRBV30,-,CAWGAKSPLHF,TGTGCCTGGGGTGCTAAGTCACCCCTCCACTTT
TRBJ1-2,once,9,TRBV19,-,CASGGGYTF,TGTGCCAGCGGCGGCGGCTACACCTTC
TRBJ1-3,-,17,TRBV7-9,-,CASSHPRPGSGGNTIYF,TGTGCCAGCAGCCATCCCCGCCCGGGTTCAGGTGGAAACACCATATATTTT
TRBJ1-5,-,16,TRBV28,TRBD1,CASTVLGTGRDQPQHF,TGTGCCAGCACCGTCCTCGGGACAGGTCGGGATCAGCCCCAGCATTTT
TRBJ2-1,-,14,TRBV29-1,TRBD2,CSVEGSGMGNEQFF,TGCAGCGTTGAGGGTAGCGGGATGGGGAATGAGCAGTTCTTC
TRBJ1-2,-,14,TRBV5-4,-,CASSLTGTVYGYTF,TGTGCCAGCAGTCTGACGGGGACCGTCTATGGCTACACCTTC
TRBJ2-3,-,15,TRBV2,TRBD1,CASSRDRVSTDTQYF,TGTGCCAGCAGTAGGGACAGGGTTAGCACAGATACGCAGTATTTT
TRBJ1-4,-,15,TRBV6-6,-,CASSATDPTNEKLFF,TGTGCCAGCAGTGCGACAGATCCAACTAATGAAAAACTGTTTTTT
TRBJ2-7,once,13,TRBV6-6,TRBD2,CASRTSGSYEQYF,TGTGCCAGCAGAACTAGCGGGAGCTACGAGCAGTACTTC
TRBJ1-5,few,15,TRBV19,-,CASTGGGGSNQPQHF,TGTGCCAGTACCGGAGGGGGGGGTAGCAATCAGCCCCAGCATTTT
TRBJ2-1,-,17,TRBV7-2,TRBD2,CASSPPGLAGTHNEQFF,TGTGCCAGCAGCCCCCCAGGACTAGCGGGAACCCACAATGAGCAGTTCTTC
TRBJ2-1,-,17,TRBV7-2,TRBD1,CASSLGGQLISYNEQFF,TGTGCCAGCAGCTTAGGGGGACAGTTGATCTCCTACAATGAGCAGTTCTTC
TRBJ2-3,-,17,TRBV4-1,-,CASSQDRGGPSTDTQYF,TGCGCCAGCAGCCAAGATCGGGGCGGGCCGAGCACAGATACGCAGTATTTT
TRBJ1-5,once,14,TRBV2,-,CASSVEGWGQPQHF,TGTGCCAGCAGCGTTGAGGGTTGGGGTCAGCCCCAGCATTTT
TRBJ2-7,-,14,TRBV7-9,TRBD1,CASSLLGQDYEQYF,TGTGCCAGCAGCTTGTTAGGACAGGATTACGAGCAGTACTTC
TRBJ2-2,few,14,TRBV15,TRBD2,CATSRAGGAGELFF,TGTGCCACCAGCAGAGCCGGGGGGGCCGGGGAGCTGTTTTTT
TRBJ1-1,-,16,TRBV7-9,TRBD1,CASSPGTGPGNTEAFF,TGTGCCAGCAGCCCCGGGACAGGGCCGGGGAACACTGAAGCTTTCTTT
TRBJ2-3,-,12,TRBV29-1,TRBD1,CSVGQGGDTQYF,TGCAGCGTTGGACAGGGGGGGGATACGCAGTATTTT
TRBJ2-5,-,15,TRBV7-2,-,CASSLAQGTQETQYF,TGTGCCAGCAGCTTAGCGCAGGGCACCCAAGAGACCCAGTACTTC
TRBJ2-3,few,14,TRBV5-1,-,CASSLAASTDTQYF,TGCGCCAGCAGCTTGGCAGCTAGCACAGATACGCAGTATTTT
TRBJ2-1,-,12,TRBV7-2,-,CASSRVGNEQFF,TGTGCCAGCAGCCGGGTAGGCAATGAGCAGTTCTTC
TRBJ2-3,-,14,TRBV6-8,-,CASSRNRATDTQYF,TGTGCCAGCAGTAGGAACAGGGCCACAGATACGCAGTATTTT
TRBJ2-1,-,13,TRBV6-6,TRBD2,CASTHGTSRQQFF,TGTGCCAGCACCCACGGGACTAGCAGGCAGCAGTTCTTC
TRBJ1-4,-,10,TRBV4-2,-,CASSREKLFF,TGTGCCAGCAGTCGGGAAAAACTGTTTTTT
TRBJ1-5,-,15,TRBV5-1,TRBD1,CASSPGQGSNQPQHF,TGCGCCAGCAGCCCGGGACAGGGGAGTAATCAGCCCCAGCATTTT
TRBJ1-2,medium-sized,15,TRBV4-2,-,CASSQSKGGLYGYTF,TGTGCCAGCAGCCAGTCAAAGGGGGGCCTTTATGGCTACACCTTC